This T cell receptor beta chain was sequenced in a study of radiotherapy plus CTLA-4 blockade in lung cancer. Study-level findings and limits: Response, reportedly, was best predicted by interferon-beta along with early blood T cell clone dynamics. Blood saw expansion of tumor-derived TCR clones after radiotherapy plus ipilimumab.

CDR3 length: 15 amino acids. Germline CDR1 reads SEHNR; CDR2 reads FQNEAQ (reference sequence). The V and J ends lost 1 base and 1 base, in that order; junction bases with no gene match: 3. The assay was immunoSEQ multiplex PCR, and TCRdb's table has in-frame clones only and misses some. The sample records about 95,000 clones, around four fifths being singletons. As concerns this clone: The antigen is not known.

The clonotype comes from a human donor with non-small cell lung cancer who had stable disease on radiotherapy plus ipilimumab. This chain connects TRBV7-9 to TRBJ1-2; 7 positions agree with TRBD1. The starting material was peripheral blood, obtained from a patient treated with radiotherapy plus ipilimumab. For the CDR3, the DNA is TGTGCCAGCAGCTTAGGACAGGGAGGTAACTATGGCTACACCTTC. Residues: CASSLGQGGNYGYTF.